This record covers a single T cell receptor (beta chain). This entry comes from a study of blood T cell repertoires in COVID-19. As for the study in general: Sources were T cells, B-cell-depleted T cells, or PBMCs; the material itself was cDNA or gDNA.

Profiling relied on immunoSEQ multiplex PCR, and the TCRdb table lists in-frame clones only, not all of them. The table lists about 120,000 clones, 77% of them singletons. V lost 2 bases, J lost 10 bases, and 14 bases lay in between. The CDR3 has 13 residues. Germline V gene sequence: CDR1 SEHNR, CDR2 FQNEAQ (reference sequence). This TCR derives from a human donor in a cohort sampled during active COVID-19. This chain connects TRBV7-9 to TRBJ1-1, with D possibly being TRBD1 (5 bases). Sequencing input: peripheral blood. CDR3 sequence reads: CASSLTGLPGAFF. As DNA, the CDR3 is TGTGCCAGCAGCTTAACGGGACTTCCGGGAGCTTTCTTT.